These 20 T cell receptor beta chains were all obtained from the same sample, sequenced in a study of blood T cell repertoires in COVID-19. The repertoire was sequenced with immunoSEQ multiplex PCR; TCRdb's copy has only in-frame clones and lacks some. Of roughly 110,000 clones in the sample, 70% to 90% were seen once. The sequenced sample consisted of peripheral blood. These receptors came from a man aged 35 to 55 with acute or convalescent COVID-19.

This chain links TRBV24-1 with TRBJ2-1; TRBD2 agrees at 8 bases. The V and J ends lost 4 bases and 0 bases, in that order; junction bases with no gene match: 7. From germline, CDR1 is KGHDR and CDR2 SFDVKD. This CDR3 is built from 17 residues. The CDR3: CATSDPTSGSSYNEQFF. For the CDR3, the DNA is TGTGCCACCAGTGACCCCACTAGCGGCAGCTCCTACAATGAGCAGTTCTTC.

This chain uses TRBV6-2 or TRBV6-3 with TRBJ2-7; weak D call: TRBD2 (7 bases). Trimming stripped 2 bases from V and 2 bases from J, with 13 bases between. Germline V gene data show CDR1 as MNHEY and CDR2 as SVGEGT. The length of the CDR3 is 15 residues. In DNA form, the CDR3 reads TGTGCCAGCAGTTACCAGGCGGGGGCGACCTACGAGCAGTACTTC. Its translation: CASSYQAGATYEQYF.

The V and J genes are TRBV5-5 and TRBJ2-1, with D possibly being TRBD2 (6 bases). Germline V CDR1 and CDR2: SGHKS, YYEKEE (reference sequence). The length of the CDR3 is 14 residues. V was shortened by 7 bases and J by 2 bases, with 13 bases between the two germline ends. The CDR3 sequence is CASERLGAYNEQFF. CDR3 DNA sequence: TGTGCCAGCGAAAGACTAGGCGCCTACAATGAGCAGTTCTTC.

CDR3 coding DNA: TGTGCCAGCAGTTATCGCGACCTCGGGACAGGGACCAACTATGGCTACACCTTC. Translated, it gives CASSYRDLGTGTNYGYTF. This sequence joins TRBV6-2 or TRBV6-3 and TRBJ1-2; TRBD1 agrees at 9 bases. The V and J ends lost 3 bases and 2 bases, in that order; junction bases with no gene match: 13. The CDR3 spans 18 residues. Germline loops: CDR1 MNHEY, CDR2 SVGEGT.

This sequence joins TRBV12-5 and TRBJ1-1; D is possibly TRBD1 (6 bases). Looked up from germline, CDR1 is LGHNT and CDR2 is FRNRAP. This CDR3 comprises 12 residues. The V end was cut by 11 bases, the J end by 4 bases, with 14 bases between. The DNA for the CDR3 is TGTGCTTGCTCAGGGGCGGCCACTGAAGCTTTCTTT. Its translation: CACSGAATEAFF.

The chain has TRBV5-1 and TRBJ2-1; D is perhaps TRBD1 (6 bases). V lost 4 bases, J lost 2 bases, and 10 bases lay in between. Germline V gene data show CDR1 as SGHRS and CDR2 as YFSETQ. This CDR3 is 14 amino acids long. The CDR3 DNA reads TGCGCCAGCAGCGAGCAGGGGCCCTACAATGAGCAGTTCTTC. As protein: CASSEQGPYNEQFF.

V gene TRBV12-3 or TRBV12-4 combines with J gene TRBJ1-5; D uncertain. The CDR3 runs 13 residues. V lost 5 bases to trimming and J lost 3 bases, with 8 bases between them. The CDR3 sequence is CASSRDSNQPQHF. CDR3 coding DNA: TGTGCCAGCAGTCGCGATTCCAATCAGCCCCAGCATTTT.

This chain joins TRBV7-2 and TRBJ2-3; 8 nucleotides line up with TRBD2. The CDR3 loop spans 15 amino acids. The germline gives CDR1 SGHTA, CDR2 FQGNSA. The trim removed 1 base at V and 5 bases at J, leaving 5 bases unmatched. CDR3: CASSLGPAGEDTQYF. CDR3 sequence (DNA): TGTGCCAGCAGCTTAGGCCCAGCGGGGGAAGATACGCAGTATTTT. Full variable domain (rest looked up from reference TRBV7-2 and TRBJ2-3): GAGVSQSPSNKVTEKGKDVELRCDPISGHTALYWYRQSLGQGLEFLIYFQGNSAPDKSGLPSDRFSAERTGGSVSTLTIQRTQQEDSAVYLCASSLGPAGEDTQYFGPGTRLTVL.

This chain joins TRBV25-1 and TRBJ1-2; 9 positions agree with TRBD1. V gave up 10 bases and J gave up 0 bases; unmatched junction bases: 6. Germline V gene lookup returns CDR1 MGHDK and CDR2 SYGVNS. The CDR3 is made up of 14 amino acids. The CDR3 here is CATMGQGTNYGYTF. As DNA, the CDR3 is TGTGCCACGATGGGACAGGGAACTAACTATGGCTACACCTTC.

This rearrangement joins TRBV11-1 to TRBJ2-1; the D is unclear. Deletions cut 3 bases from V and 2 bases from J, with 14 bases between. The CDR3 consists of 16 residues. CDR1 and CDR2 (germline): SGHAT, FQDESV (reference sequence). The CDR3 spells CASSFTSGSTYNEQFF. DNA of the CDR3: TGTGCCAGCAGCTTTACATCCGGGTCAACCTACAATGAGCAGTTCTTC. The variable domain in full, completed from reference TRBV11-1 and TRBJ2-1, reads EAEVAQSPRYKITEKSQAVAFWCDPISGHATLYWYRQILGQGPELLVQFQDESVVDDSQLPKDRFSAERLKGVDSTLKIQPAELGDSAMYLCASSFTSGSTYNEQFFGPGTRLTVL.

The chain joins TRBV5-6 to TRBJ1-1, with 12 bases identical to TRBD1. V was clipped by 5 bases and J by 3 bases; unmatched bases: 5. Germline CDR1 is SGHDT and CDR2 is YYEEEE. The CDR3 loop spans 15 amino acids. CDR3 sequence: CASSIRDRGHTEAFF. CDR3 bases: TGTGCCAGCAGTATTAGGGACAGGGGGCACACTGAAGCTTTCTTT.

This chain joins TRBV5-1 and TRBJ2-6, with D perhaps TRBD2 (5 bases). There are 16 residues in the CDR3. The V gene's germline CDR1 is SGHRS and CDR2 YFSETQ. Trimming pared 0 bases from V and 4 bases from J, leaving 11 bases between. DNA of the CDR3: TGCGCCAGCAGCTTGGATCCCGGGAACGGGGCCAACGTCCTGACTTTC. Its protein is CASSLDPGNGANVLTF.

The chain has TRBV24-1 and TRBJ2-1, with 11 bases identical to TRBD1. The V segment lost 7 bases and the J segment 4 bases; nucleotides outside the gene matches: 2. Germline V gene sequence: CDR1 KGHDR, CDR2 SFDVKD. The CDR3 contains 14 residues. This CDR3 is CATRDRGRYNEQFF. DNA of the CDR3: TGTGCCACCAGGGACAGGGGGCGATACAATGAGCAGTTCTTC.

This clone showed up just once. The genes are TRBV12-5 and TRBJ2-2, with 10 bases aligning to TRBD1. V lost 5 bases to trimming and J lost 6 bases; unmatched junction nucleotides: 15. CDR3 length equals 18 residues. Germline V gene data show CDR1 as LGHNT and CDR2 as FRNRAP. The chain's CDR3 is CASGPPGQGIVFPGELFF. The CDR3 region has the DNA TGTGCTAGTGGTCCACCGGGACAGGGGATCGTTTTTCCCGGGGAGCTGTTTTTT.

The chain joins TRBV5-4 to TRBJ2-3; a possible D gene is TRBD1 (6 bases). Looked up from germline, CDR1 is SGHNT and CDR2 is YYREEE (reference sequence). V lost 1 base and J 4 bases, leaving 10 bases between the germline ends. The CDR3 is 14 residues long. The CDR3 DNA reads TGTGCCAGCAGCTTGACACAGGGAGCAGATACGCAGTATTTT. Translating gives CASSLTQGADTQYF.

J is TRBJ2-2 and V is TRBV19, with 8 nucleotides matching TRBD1. CDR1 is LNHDA and CDR2 is SQIVND in the germline V gene (reference sequence). This CDR3 comprises 16 residues. J lost 0 bases, V lost 4 bases, and 4 bases had no gene match. CDR3 coding DNA: TGTGCCAGTAGTAGGACAGGGCCCGCGAACACCGGGGAGCTGTTTTTT. Residues: CASSRTGPANTGELFF.

The sample holds one count of this clone. The chain joins TRBV5-6 to TRBJ2-7, with 9 positions matching TRBD1. J was trimmed by 4 bases and V by 1 base; bases with no gene match: 6. This CDR3 region has 15 residues. From germline, CDR1 is SGHDT and CDR2 YYEEEE. The CDR3: CASSLFPGQGYEQYF. CDR3 bases: TGTGCCAGCAGCTTGTTCCCGGGACAGGGATACGAGCAGTACTTC.

The CDR3 bases are TGTGCCAGCAGCTCGGGTCGGGATACGCAGTATTTT. Protein product: CASSSGRDTQYF. The chain uses TRBV11-3 and TRBJ2-3; the D is unclear. The ends were cut back, 4 bases at V and 6 bases at J, with 8 bases in the middle. In germline, CDR1 is SGHNT, CDR2 YENEEA. There are 12 residues in the CDR3.

Comments on this clone: The DNA is omitted, as the CDR3 cannot be located on it reliably, and the CDR3 follows TCRdb's listing. This rearrangement joins TRBV2 to TRBJ1-4; the D call of TRBD1 is as the table states it, not checked on the DNA. The CDR3 is made up of 15 amino acids, end residues included. CDR1 and CDR2 (germline): SNHLY, FYNNEI. CDR3: CASSTSDRSNEKLFF.

The V and J genes are TRBV4-3 and TRBJ1-5; D unclear. V was shortened by 0 bases and J by 7 bases, with 13 bases between the two germline ends. Germline V lookup: CDR1 LGHNA, CDR2 YSLEER. There are 15 residues in the CDR3. The CDR3 nucleotides read TGCGCCAGCAGCCAAGATGGGCAGCCTCGACAGCCCCAGCATTTT. Amino acid sequence: CASSQDGQPRQPQHF.